These T cell receptor beta chains were read from a single sample in a study of vaccination and CD4 T cells after COVID-19. TCRdb fed the PCR reads into MiXCR, producing one record per CDR3 protein. The sample comprises over 20,000 distinct CDR3 sequences, 30% to 45% of which are singletons, and 2.6% rests with the top ten. No cognate antigen is known for these TCRs. Sequenced here: CD4+ T cells from blood, cultured in vitro, sampled about 7 months after SARS-CoV-2 vaccination. These TCRs come from a human donor who had recovered from COVID-19. The CDR3 runs from the conserved cysteine through the conserved F or W. The D gene is left open where the match is weak. The size field is filled for only some rows; it gives once, few, many or a size class.

>few|.|TRBJ1-6|TRBV7-3
TGTGCCAGCAGCTTATTCGCGAGCCCGTCACCCCTCCACTTT
CASSLFASPSPLHF
>few|TRBD1|TRBJ2-7|TRBV28
TGTGCCAGCAGTTTGGGACAGGGGAGCTCCTACGAGCAGTACTTC
CASSLGQGSSYEQYF
>few|TRBD2|TRBJ2-3|TRBV20-1
TGCAGTGCTAGAGCCGAGAGAAGCGGGAGGGCCGCAGATACGCAGTATTTT
CSARAERSGRAADTQYF
>few|.|TRBJ1-2|TRBV28
TGTGCCAGCAGTTTACCAAGCATCTATGGCTACACCTTC
CASSLPSIYGYTF
>few|.|TRBJ2-5|TRBV6-1
TGTGCCAGCACCAACGGGCGGGAAGAGACCCAGTACTTC
CASTNGREETQYF
>.|.|TRBJ1-6|TRBV20-1
TGCAGTGCTAGGAGGGCAGGCCTTTCCTATAATTCACCCCTCCACTTT
CSARRAGLSYNSPLHF
>.|TRBD2|TRBJ2-7|TRBV24-1
TGTGCCACCAGTGATCCCTCTAGCGGGAGTATTTACGAGCAGTACTTC
CATSDPSSGSIYEQYF
>.|.|TRBJ2-7|TRBV5-1
TGCGCCAGCAGCTTGGATGGGGGCACCTACGAGCAGTACTTC
CASSLDGGTYEQYF
>.|.|TRBJ2-2|TRBV28
TGTGCCAGCAGTTTTGTAGCCTCCGGGGAGCTGTTTTTT
CASSFVASGELFF
>.|.|TRBJ1-2|TRBV5-1
TGCGCCAGCAGAAAAAACAGCAACTATGGCTACACCTTC
CASRKNSNYGYTF
>.|.|TRBJ1-6|TRBV5-5
TGTGCCAGCAGCTCGGCCAACTTACCCCTCCACTTT
CASSSANLPLHF
>few|.|TRBJ2-1|TRBV29-1
TGCAGCGGCAAGGGTCCGGGGATCTACAATGAGCAGTTCTTC
CSGKGPGIYNEQFF
>.|.|TRBJ1-2|TRBV18
TGTGCCAGCTCATTGGGAGAAGACGACTATGGCTACACCTTC
CASSLGEDDYGYTF
>few|TRBD1|TRBJ1-6|TRBV15
TGTGCCACCAGCGACCGGGACAGGGGCGTTTCACCCCTCCACTTT
CATSDRDRGVSPLHF
>once|.|TRBJ1-2|TRBV2
TGTGCCAGCAGTGGGGGCATGGGTAGATGGAATGGCTACACCTTC
CASSGGMGRWNGYTF
>few|.|TRBJ1-6|TRBV6-5
TGTGCCAGCAGTTACCTACCGAGCTCCTATAATTCACCCCTCCACTTT
CASSYLPSSYNSPLHF
>few|TRBD1|TRBJ2-2|TRBV6-1
TGTGCCAGCAGGACAGGGGTCACCGGGGAGCTGTTTTTT
CASRTGVTGELFF
>.|.|TRBJ2-1|TRBV4-3
TGCGCCAGCAGCTCACTCGGGGTAAGGGACTACAATGAGCAGTTCTTC
CASSSLGVRDYNEQFF
>.|TRBD1|TRBJ2-7|TRBV28
TGTGCCAGCAGTCTCCTAGGACAGGGGGCCTACGAGCAGTACTTC
CASSLLGQGAYEQYF
>.|.|TRBJ2-3|TRBV6-2/TRBV6-3
TGTGCCAGCAGAAAAGACAACACAGATACGCAGTATTTT
CASRKDNTDTQYF
>.|.|TRBJ2-5|TRBV28
TGTGCCAGCAGAACCCCGGAAGAGACCCAGTACTTC
CASRTPEETQYF
>.|.|TRBJ2-3|TRBV6-2/TRBV6-3
TGTGCCAGCAGTTACGGCCGGGCCCAGGGGCCCACCACAGATACGCAGTATTTT
CASSYGRAQGPTTDTQYF
>.|.|TRBJ1-4|TRBV7-9
TGTGCCAGCAGCTTAGAGTCGGGCAGAACTAATGAAAAACTGTTTTTT
CASSLESGRTNEKLFF
>few|.|TRBJ2-7|TRBV7-8
TGTGCCAGCACCCGGTCCGGAGTGGACGAGCAGTACTTC
CASTRSGVDEQYF
>.|.|TRBJ2-2|TRBV7-9
TGTGCCAGCACCAAACAGGGAAACACCGGGGAGCTGTTTTTT
CASTKQGNTGELFF
>.|.|TRBJ2-3|TRBV28
TGTGCCAGCAGTTTGGGGCTCGCGGCGCGGGCCGCAGATACGCAGTATTTT
CASSLGLAARAADTQYF
>few|TRBD2|TRBJ2-3|TRBV20-1
TGCAGTGCTAGAGATCCGGGGGGTCCTCGGGGAATGGATACGCAGTATTTT
CSARDPGGPRGMDTQYF
>few|.|TRBJ2-1|TRBV24-1
TGTGCCACCAGTGATCGGTATCCCTACAATGAGCAGTTCTTC
CATSDRYPYNEQFF
>.|.|TRBJ1-2|TRBV19
TGTGCCAGTAGTATCGCGGCTTTAGCTAACTATGGCTACACCTTC
CASSIAALANYGYTF
>.|TRBD1|TRBJ1-6|TRBV20-1
TGCAGTGCTAGCGAGCGGGGGACAGCATTTAATTCACCCCTCCACTTT
CSASERGTAFNSPLHF
>few|.|TRBJ1-5|TRBV6-5
TGTGCCAGCAGTTACGTCCTAGGACCCGGGGATCAGCCCCAGCATTTT
CASSYVLGPGDQPQHF
>few|.|TRBJ2-2|TRBV15
TGTGCCACCAGCAGAGATCACTTCAGCTACACCGGGGAGCTGTTTTTT
CATSRDHFSYTGELFF
>.|TRBD2|TRBJ2-1|TRBV7-9
TGTGCCAGCAGCTTAGCGCCTGCGGGAGAACACAATGAGCAGTTCTTC
CASSLAPAGEHNEQFF
>.|.|TRBJ2-6|TRBV7-2
TGTGCCAGCAGCAAATCGACGGGAACTGGGGCCAACGTCCTGACTTTC
CASSKSTGTGANVLTF
>.|TRBD1|TRBJ2-7|TRBV5-1
TGCGCCAGCAGCTTGGTGAGACAGGGGGCGGGGGAGCAGTACTTC
CASSLVRQGAGEQYF
>.|.|TRBJ2-5|TRBV28
TGTGCCAGCAGAACTACGCCGGGAGGACAGGGTACGGTGGAGACCCAGTACTTC
CASRTTPGGQGTVETQYF
>few|.|TRBJ1-5|TRBV4-1
TGCGCCAGCAGCCAAGTCGACATGGGCATGAGCGCGGGTCAGCCCCAGCATTTT
CASSQVDMGMSAGQPQHF
>.|.|TRBJ1-3|TRBV6-1
TGTGCCAGTATGAGAGGGATCGCTGGAAACACCATATATTTT
CASMRGIAGNTIYF
>.|TRBD2|TRBJ2-5|TRBV20-1
TGCAGTGCTTATCCGGGACTAGCGGGAGAGACCCAGTACTTC
CSAYPGLAGETQYF
>few|TRBD2|TRBJ2-3|TRBV2
TGTGCCAGCGCCAACGGGGGGACAGATACGCAGTATTTT
CASANGGTDTQYF
>few|TRBD1|TRBJ2-5|TRBV20-1
TGCAGTGCTACCCAGGGGGTGGGGAGTTATGTCCAAGAGACCCAGTACTTC
CSATQGVGSYVQETQYF
>.|.|TRBJ1-2|TRBV24-1
TGTGCCACCACCTGGCAGGTCTACCTCTATGGCTACACCTTC
CATTWQVYLYGYTF
>.|.|TRBJ1-6|TRBV20-1
TGCAGTGCTGCCCGACAGTCCTATAATTCACCCCTCCACTTT
CSAARQSYNSPLHF
>.|TRBD2|TRBJ2-7|TRBV6-5
TGTGCCAGCAGTTTCAGTTCGGGACTAGCGGGAGGGAACTACGAGCAGTACTTC
CASSFSSGLAGGNYEQYF
>few|.|TRBJ1-2|TRBV6-1
TGTGCCAGCAGGTCAGACAGGTCCTATGGCTACACCTTC
CASRSDRSYGYTF
>few|TRBD1|TRBJ1-5|TRBV6-4
TGTGCCAGCAGAGAACAGGGGTATAGCAATCAGCCCCAGCATTTT
CASREQGYSNQPQHF
>.|TRBD2|TRBJ2-3|TRBV6-2/TRBV6-3
TGTGCCAGCAAACACATTAGCGGGGTCACAGATACGCAGTATTTT
CASKHISGVTDTQYF
>once|.|TRBJ1-1|TRBV18
TGTGCCAGCTCGCCGCAGGGGCGGGACACTGAAGCTTTCTTT
CASSPQGRDTEAFF
>.|TRBD2|TRBJ2-7|TRBV24-1
TGTGCCACCGCCGGGACTAGCGGGAGTGACCCTGTGTACGAGCAGTACTTC
CATAGTSGSDPVYEQYF
>.|TRBD1|TRBJ1-6|TRBV12-3/TRBV12-4
TGTGCCAGCAGTCCGCAGGGACAGGTGAAACAGGATCTCCACTTT
CASSPQGQVKQDLHF
>.|.|TRBJ2-7|TRBV28
TGTGCCAGCAGTTCCGCCGGGATTGCCTACGAGCAGTACTTC
CASSSAGIAYEQYF
>few|.|TRBJ1-5|TRBV6-1
TGTGCCAGCAGCCTCGACAGGAATCAGCCCCAGCATTTT
CASSLDRNQPQHF
>few|.|TRBJ2-2|TRBV7-9
TGTGCCAGCAGCGCCTCGGGGTCGGCCGGGGAGCTGTTTTTT
CASSASGSAGELFF
>few|.|TRBJ1-2|TRBV10-3
TGTGCCATCAGTTACAGGGATCACTATGGCTACACCTTC
CAISYRDHYGYTF